Following are 20 T cell receptor beta chains from one sample sequenced in a study of vaccination and CD4 T cells after COVID-19. Treatment: roughly 11-day PBMC culture with coronavirus spike peptide pools or control peptides (ViraFEST assay). The Oncomine TCR Beta short-read assay was what sequenced the DNA obtained from cultured CD4+ T cells. TCRdb re-called the PCR reads with MiXCR, one entry per CDR3 protein. The table includes 9,000 to 10,000 distinct CDR3 sequences, about 41% detected once. Antigen specificity for these receptors is unknown. Sequencing was done on a sample of CD4+ T cells from blood, cultured in vitro. Receptors originate from a human donor who had recovered from COVID-19.

This clonotype was observed a handful of times. V gene TRBV6-4 combines with J gene TRBJ1-1; D is ambiguous. Germline loops: CDR1 MRHNA, CDR2 SNTAGT. The CDR3 contains 14 residues. The V end lost 3 bases, the J end lost 0 bases, and 8 bases lay between the germline ends. This CDR3 is CASSENGLNTEAFF. CDR3 coding DNA: TGTGCCAGCAGTGAGAACGGCTTGAACACTGAAGCTTTCTTT.

The chain is built from TRBV2 and TRBJ1-6, with a weak D call TRBD1 (5 bases). Per the germline V gene, CDR1 is SNHLY and CDR2 is FYNNEI. CDR3 length: 16 residues. V was clipped by 8 bases and J by 1 base, with 15 bases between them. The CDR3 DNA reads TGTGCCAGCTCTCCATCGCGGGGGTCCTATAATTCACCCCTCCACTTT. Protein: CASSPSRGSYNSPLHF.

V usage is TRBV10-2 and J usage is TRBJ1-5; 9 bases fit TRBD1. CDR1 WSHSY and CDR2 SAAADI come from the germline V gene. The CDR3 contains 12 residues. J gave up 10 bases and V 4 bases, and 2 bases lay outside the gene matches. The CDR3 bases are TGCGCCAGCAGTGGACAGGGGGGCCCCCAGCATTTT. This sequence encodes CASSGQGGPQHF.

This chain links TRBV12-3 or TRBV12-4 with TRBJ1-2, with a tentative D call TRBD1 (5 bases). The ends were cut back, 8 bases at V and 4 bases at J, with 14 bases in the middle. The CDR3 loop spans 13 amino acids. CDR3 in DNA: TGTGCCAGCGGATTCCTGGGGGGCTATGGCTACACCTTC. Translation gives CASGFLGGYGYTF.

On this clonotype itself: At one end the junction does not follow the germline gene, possibly because of a read error. The chain uses TRBV2 and TRBJ1-2; weak D call: TRBD1 (6 bases). This CDR3 comprises 13 residues. Germline CDR1 is SNHLY and CDR2 is FYNNEI. The CDR3 DNA sequence: TGTGCCAGCAGGGGGGCCAACGGGCAGGTTCGAGACTTC. Translated: CASRGANGQVRDF.

This clonotype is a singleton in its sample. This chain links TRBV19 with TRBJ1-1; 8 bases line up with TRBD1. Trimming took 6 bases from V and 1 from J; bases not matched to a gene: 1. Looked up from germline, CDR1 is LNHDA and CDR2 is SQIVND (reference sequence). This CDR3 contains 13 residues. The CDR3 spells CASRDRANTEAFF. The CDR3 DNA reads as TGTGCCAGTAGGGACAGGGCGAACACTGAAGCTTTCTTT.

The J gene is TRBJ2-5, the V gene TRBV6-2 or TRBV6-3; D ambiguous. This CDR3 region has 11 residues. V lost 2 bases, J lost 5 bases, and 3 bases lay in between. Per germline, CDR1 MNHEY and CDR2 SVGEGT. CDR3 nucleotide sequence: TGTGCCAGCAGTTACACGGAGACCCAGTACTTC. Its protein is CASSYTETQYF.

The rearrangement joins TRBV5-3 to TRBJ2-7; 12 nucleotides line up with TRBD2. TRBV5-3 counts as an open reading frame of uncertain function. Trimming at V came to 3 bases and at J to 6 bases, leaving 10 bases not matched to a gene. This CDR3 is built from 16 residues. The DNA of the CDR3 is TGTGCCAGAAGCTCGATACGACTAGCGGGAGTTCGCGAGCAGTACTTC. This gives the protein CARSSIRLAGVREQYF.

This chain links TRBV30 with TRBJ2-3, with 8 bases lining up with TRBD2. Germline lookup yields CDR1 GTSNPN and CDR2 SVGIG (reference sequence). Trimming cost V 4 bases and J 1 base; bases outside gene matches: 7. The CDR3 spans 15 residues. In DNA form, the CDR3 reads TGTGCCTGGAATAAACGGGGGGGGGGCACAGATACGCAGTATTTT. It yields the protein CAWNKRGGGTDTQYF.

The V and J genes are TRBV19 and TRBJ1-2; D gene ambiguous. Trimming took off 2 bases at V and 0 bases at J, with 4 bases between the two ends. The CDR3 totals 13 residues. Germline loops: CDR1 LNHDA, CDR2 SQIVND (reference sequence). CDR3 region: CASSISTNYGYTF. Written as DNA, the CDR3 is TGTGCCAGTAGTATAAGTACTAACTATGGCTACACCTTC.

The rearrangement links TRBV10-3 to TRBJ2-1; unclear D gene. Per germline, CDR1 ENHRY and CDR2 SYGVKD. This CDR3 contains 15 residues. V was clipped by 0 bases and J by 9 bases, with 15 bases between them. CDR3 in amino acids: CAISESRPREVEQFF. The CDR3 coding sequence is TGTGCCATCAGTGAGTCGAGGCCTAGAGAGGTTGAGCAGTTCTTC.

The V and J genes are TRBV27 and TRBJ1-5, with D tentatively TRBD1 (5 bases). The CDR3 consists of 13 residues. The germline CDR1 and CDR2 sequences are MNHEY and SMNVEV (reference sequence). The V and J ends lost 3 bases and 4 bases respectively, with 7 bases between them. The CDR3 sequence: CASSFWGNQPQHF. CDR3 coding DNA: TGTGCCAGCAGTTTTTGGGGGAATCAGCCCCAGCATTTT.

The chain couples TRBV12-3 or TRBV12-4 to TRBJ1-2; D uncertain. V was clipped by 5 bases and J by 5 bases, with 12 bases between them. This CDR3 has 13 amino acids. DNA of the CDR3: TGTGCCAGCAGTCGGAGACCCTCTTATGGCTACACCTTC. It encodes CASSRRPSYGYTF.

The chain's CDR3 is CASLWTGGGTEAFF. The CDR3 DNA sequence: TGTGCCAGTTTATGGACAGGGGGCGGCACTGAAGCTTTCTTT. The V and J genes are TRBV19 and TRBJ1-1; 11 bases line up with TRBD1. V lost 8 bases to trimming and J lost 4 bases; unmatched junction nucleotides: 6. The germline V gene encodes CDR1 LNHDA and CDR2 SQIVND (reference sequence). This CDR3 contains 14 residues.

In this sample, this clonotype turned up a few times. This sequence joins TRBV20-1 and TRBJ2-1, with D unresolved. This CDR3 is 14 amino acids long. CDR1 DFQATT and CDR2 SNEGSKA come from the germline V gene (reference sequence). V was clipped by 2 bases and J by 5 bases, with 13 bases between them. This CDR3 is CSARSPGFNNEQFF. Here the CDR3 DNA reads TGCAGTGCTAGAAGTCCGGGTTTCAACAATGAGCAGTTCTTC.

This clonotype was seen only a few times. The rearrangement uses TRBV6-1 and TRBJ2-2, with 11 nucleotides matching TRBD2. The CDR3 extends over 17 amino acids. V lost 10 bases, J lost 5 bases, and 15 bases stayed unmatched. Germline CDR1 is MNHNS and CDR2 is SASEGT. The CDR3: CATTPRWLAGGTGELFF. As DNA, the CDR3 is TGTGCCACCACACCGAGGTGGCTAGCGGGAGGTACCGGGGAGCTGTTTTTT.

The gene calls are TRBV7-2 and TRBJ1-5; D possibly corresponds to TRBD1 (6 bases). Germline V gives CDR1 SGHTA, CDR2 FQGNSA. Deletions cut 1 base from V and 0 bases from J, with 10 bases between. The CDR3 consists of 16 residues. CDR3 loop: CASSLGGPVSNQPQHF. CDR3 in DNA: TGTGCCAGCAGCTTAGGGGGGCCAGTTAGCAATCAGCCCCAGCATTTT.

This clonotype occurred a few times. The chain carries TRBV24-1 and TRBJ2-1; 7 bases line up with TRBD2. J lost 3 bases, V lost 3 bases, and 7 bases had no gene match. The germline V gene has CDR1 KGHDR and CDR2 SFDVKD. The CDR3 has 16 amino acids. The CDR3 loop is CATSDPAGVVYNEQFF. Written as DNA, the CDR3 is TGTGCCACCAGTGATCCCGCGGGAGTTGTCTACAATGAGCAGTTCTTC.

The J gene is TRBJ2-3, the V gene TRBV24-1; 8 bases are a match to TRBD1. The germline gives CDR1 KGHDR, CDR2 SFDVKD. The CDR3 covers 15 residues. Unmatched junction bases numbered 9, after V lost 6 bases and J lost 5 bases. The CDR3 DNA sequence: TGTGCCACCAGTATGGCAGGGGGCGCGGGAGATACGCAGTATTTT. As protein: CATSMAGGAGDTQYF.

V usage is TRBV20-1 and J usage is TRBJ1-2; TRBD1 might be the D (5 bases). With 3 bases removed from V and 6 bases from J, the gap between germline ends came to 23 bases. Germline V gene sequence: CDR1 DFQATT, CDR2 SNEGSKA (reference sequence). The CDR3 spans 16 residues. The CDR3: CSASQYPTNSGDGYTF. In DNA, the CDR3 is TGCAGTGCTAGTCAATACCCTACTAATTCGGGGGATGGCTACACCTTC.